Sequencing of this T cell receptor (beta chain) was carried out in a study of blood T cell repertoires in COVID-19. The CDR3 totals 14 residues. With 10 bases clipped from V and 7 bases from J, the junction kept 10 bases outside the gene matches. Germline values: CDR1 WNHNN, CDR2 SYGVQD (reference sequence). In the authors' workflow: Reference gene primers were amplified, and this amplification served to estimate nucleated cell counts. Sequenced by immunoSEQ multiplex PCR; TCRdb stores in-frame clones only, minus some. That table furnishes V, J and clone size, whereas the DNA furnished D and trimming. This sample yields roughly 300,000 clones, of which 75% to 95% are seen a single time; around 1.1% belongs to the top ten. Enrolled through a virtual design, the participants were between 18 and 89 years of age and came from 24 US areas.

The sample comprised PBMCs or T cells enriched from blood (not recorded which). This receptor was taken from a woman under 40 who had recovered from COVID-19. The chain employs TRBV10-1 and TRBJ1-6; 7 bases map to TRBD1. Written as DNA, the CDR3 is TGCGCCAACGAGCTAACAGGGGAAAATTCACCCCTCCACTTT. Translating gives CANELTGENSPLHF.